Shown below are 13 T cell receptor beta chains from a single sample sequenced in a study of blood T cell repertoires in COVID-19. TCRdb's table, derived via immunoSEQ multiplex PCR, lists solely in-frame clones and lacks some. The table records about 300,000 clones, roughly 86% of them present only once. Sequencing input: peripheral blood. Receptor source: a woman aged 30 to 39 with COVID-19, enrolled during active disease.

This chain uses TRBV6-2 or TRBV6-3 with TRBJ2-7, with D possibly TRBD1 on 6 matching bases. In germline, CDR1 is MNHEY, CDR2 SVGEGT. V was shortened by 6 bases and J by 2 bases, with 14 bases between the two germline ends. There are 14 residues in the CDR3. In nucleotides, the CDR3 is TGTGCCAGCAGCTCCAGGGGCCCCACCTACGAGCAGTACTTC. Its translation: CASSSRGPTYEQYF.

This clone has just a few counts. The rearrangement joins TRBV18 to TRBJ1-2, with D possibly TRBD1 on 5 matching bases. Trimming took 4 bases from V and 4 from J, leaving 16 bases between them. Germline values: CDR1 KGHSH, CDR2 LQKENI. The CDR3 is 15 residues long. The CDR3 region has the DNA TGTGCCAGCTCACAGGTCCCGGAGGGGAGCTATGGCTACACCTTC. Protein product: CASSQVPEGSYGYTF.

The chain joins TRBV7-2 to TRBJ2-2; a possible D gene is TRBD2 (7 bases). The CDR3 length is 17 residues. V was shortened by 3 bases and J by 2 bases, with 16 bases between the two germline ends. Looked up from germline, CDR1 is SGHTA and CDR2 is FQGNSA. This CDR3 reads CASSFSAGAFNTGELFF. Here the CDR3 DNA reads TGTGCCAGCAGCTTTTCTGCGGGGGCGTTCAACACCGGGGAGCTGTTTTTT.

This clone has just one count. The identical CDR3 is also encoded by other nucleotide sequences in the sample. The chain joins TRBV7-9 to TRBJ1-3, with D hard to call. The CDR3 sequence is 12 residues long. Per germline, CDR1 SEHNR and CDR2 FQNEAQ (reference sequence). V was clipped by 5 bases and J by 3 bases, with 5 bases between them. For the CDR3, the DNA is TGTGCCAGCAGCGCACTTGGAAACACCATATATTTT. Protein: CASSALGNTIYF.

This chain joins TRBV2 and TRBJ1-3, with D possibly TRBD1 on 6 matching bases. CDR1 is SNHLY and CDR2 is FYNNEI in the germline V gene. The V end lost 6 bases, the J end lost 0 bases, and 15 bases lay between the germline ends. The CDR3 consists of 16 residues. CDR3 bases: TGTGCCAGCAGCGCCAGGGACACCCGCTCTGGAAACACCATATATTTT. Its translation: CASSARDTRSGNTIYF.

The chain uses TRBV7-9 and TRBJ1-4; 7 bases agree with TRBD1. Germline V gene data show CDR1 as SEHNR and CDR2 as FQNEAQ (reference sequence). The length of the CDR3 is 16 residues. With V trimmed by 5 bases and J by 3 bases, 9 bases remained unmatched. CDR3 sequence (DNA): TGTGCCAGCAGCAAAGACCGGGACAGCTCTAATGAAAAACTGTTTTTT. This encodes CASSKDRDSSNEKLFF.

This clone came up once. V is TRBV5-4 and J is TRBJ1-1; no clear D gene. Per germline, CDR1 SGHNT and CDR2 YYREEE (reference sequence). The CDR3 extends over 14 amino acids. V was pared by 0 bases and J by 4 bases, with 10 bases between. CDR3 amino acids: CASSLGLAGTEAFF. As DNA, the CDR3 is TGTGCCAGCAGCTTGGGTCTGGCAGGCACTGAAGCTTTCTTT.

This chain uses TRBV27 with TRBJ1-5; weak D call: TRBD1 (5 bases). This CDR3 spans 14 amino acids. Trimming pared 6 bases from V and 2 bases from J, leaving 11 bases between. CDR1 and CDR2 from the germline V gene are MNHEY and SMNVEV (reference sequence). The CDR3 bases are TGTGCCAGCAGGGCCTGGGGGGGCAATCAGCCCCAGCATTTT. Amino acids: CASRAWGGNQPQHF.

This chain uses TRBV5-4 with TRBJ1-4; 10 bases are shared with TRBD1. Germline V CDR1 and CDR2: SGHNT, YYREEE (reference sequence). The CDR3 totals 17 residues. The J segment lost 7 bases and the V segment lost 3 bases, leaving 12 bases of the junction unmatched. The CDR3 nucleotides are TGTGCCAGCAGCTCGAGTCCCGGGACAGGGGAACTTGAAAAACTGTTTTTT. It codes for CASSSSPGTGELEKLFF.

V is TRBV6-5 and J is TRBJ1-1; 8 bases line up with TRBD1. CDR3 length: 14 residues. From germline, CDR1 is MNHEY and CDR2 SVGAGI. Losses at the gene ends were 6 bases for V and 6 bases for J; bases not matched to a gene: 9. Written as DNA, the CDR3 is TGTGCCAGCAGCATCAGGGGGCTGGGGGCTGAAGCTTTCTTT. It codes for CASSIRGLGAEAFF.

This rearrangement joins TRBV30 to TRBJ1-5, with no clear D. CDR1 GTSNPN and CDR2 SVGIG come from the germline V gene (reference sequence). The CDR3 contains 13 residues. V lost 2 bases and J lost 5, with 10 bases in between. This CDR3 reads CAWSRGGDQPQHF. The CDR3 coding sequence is TGTGCCTGGAGTCGAGGCGGAGATCAGCCCCAGCATTTT.

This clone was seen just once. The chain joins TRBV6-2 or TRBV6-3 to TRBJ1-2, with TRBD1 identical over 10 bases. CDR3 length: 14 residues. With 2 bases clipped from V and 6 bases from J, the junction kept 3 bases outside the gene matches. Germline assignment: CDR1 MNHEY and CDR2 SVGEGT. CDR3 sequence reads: CASSYRDRGHGYTF. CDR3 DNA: TGTGCCAGCAGTTACCGGGACAGGGGACATGGCTACACCTTC.

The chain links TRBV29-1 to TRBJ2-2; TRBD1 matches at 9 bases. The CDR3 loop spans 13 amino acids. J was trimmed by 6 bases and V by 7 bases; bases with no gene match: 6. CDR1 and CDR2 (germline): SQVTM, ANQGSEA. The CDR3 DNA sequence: TGCAGCGCGGGACAGGGTAATCCCGGGGAGCTGTTTTTT. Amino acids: CSAGQGNPGELFF.